These 14 T cell receptor beta chains came from one sample sequenced in a study of shared clonotypes between healthy human individuals. Naive CD8 cells lacked CD45RO and underwent positive selection for CCR7, leaving out terminally differentiated effector memory CD45RA+ cells. The assay was immunoSEQ multiplex PCR, and TCRdb's table has in-frame clones only and misses some. The sample yields about 2.1 million clones, 93% seen once. The specimen was naive CD8+ T cells from PBMCs. The receptors stem from a young man in good health. Some clones in this sample may be carry-over from other donors' samples.

As regards this clone: Additional DNA sequences in this sample encode the identical CDR3. The V and J genes are TRBV6-6 and TRBJ2-7, with D unclear. The CDR3 consists of 14 residues. Looked up from germline, CDR1 is MNHNY and CDR2 is SVGAGI (reference sequence). V dropped 0 bases and J dropped 0 bases, with 6 bases sitting between them. CDR3 in amino acids: CASSYSPSSYEQYF. The CDR3 region has the DNA TGTGCCAGCAGTTACTCCCCATCCTCCTACGAGCAGTACTTC.

This chain links TRBV5-1 with TRBJ2-2, with D maybe TRBD2 (5 bases). V lost 4 bases and J lost 5, with 9 bases in between. Per germline, CDR1 SGHRS and CDR2 YFSETQ. The CDR3 is 13 amino acids. The CDR3 DNA sequence: TGCGCCAGCAGCCGGACGGGGACCGGGGAGCTGTTTTTT. Its protein is CASSRTGTGELFF.

The chain carries TRBV19 and TRBJ2-7, with 8 bases that match TRBD1. CDR3 length: 13 residues. V was pared by 10 bases and J by 2 bases, with 7 bases of the junction left unmatched. Germline V CDR1 and CDR2: LNHDA, SQIVND (reference sequence). The CDR3 region is CATQGQEAYEQYF. In nucleotides, the CDR3 is TGTGCCACCCAGGGACAGGAGGCCTACGAGCAGTACTTC.

CDR3 sequence (DNA): TGCGCCAGCAGCCCGTCGGGGATACACAATGAGCAGTTCTTC. It is translated as CASSPSGIHNEQFF. V usage is TRBV5-1 and J usage is TRBJ2-1, with D maybe TRBD2 (5 bases). The germline V and J ends were trimmed by 4 bases and 5 bases, with 13 bases remaining between them. This CDR3 comprises 14 residues. Germline CDR1 SGHRS, CDR2 YFSETQ.

The chain is built from TRBV13 and TRBJ2-7, with D possibly being TRBD1 or TRBD2 (6 bases each). The germline V gene encodes CDR1 PRHDT and CDR2 FYEKMQ (reference sequence). The V and J ends lost 4 bases and 2 bases respectively, with 12 bases between them. The CDR3 sequence is 14 residues long. CDR3 sequence: CASSSGAGAYEQYF. The CDR3 DNA reads as TGTGCCAGCAGCTCGGGGGCAGGAGCCTACGAGCAGTACTTC.

This clone appeared once. Other DNA sequences of this sample code for an identical CDR3. V and J are TRBV27 and TRBJ2-3; 8 nucleotides line up with TRBD2. J was trimmed by 1 base and V by 5 bases; bases with no gene match: 5. Germline V gene lookup returns CDR1 MNHEY and CDR2 SMNVEV (reference sequence). This CDR3 spans 15 amino acids. DNA of the CDR3: TGTGCCAGCAGTCCCGGGACTAGAGGCACAGATACGCAGTATTTT. Translating it yields CASSPGTRGTDTQYF.

The J gene is TRBJ2-7, the V gene TRBV6-5; D unresolved. The CDR3 spans 13 residues. Trimming stripped 4 bases from V and 1 base from J, with 8 bases between. CDR1 and CDR2 (germline): MNHEY, SVGAGI. Written as DNA, the CDR3 is TGTGCCAGCAGTTGGAGTAGTTCCTACGAGCAGTACTTC. It codes for CASSWSSSYEQYF.

Concerning this clone itself: Other nucleotide sequences from this sample produce the same CDR3. This chain connects TRBV29-1 to TRBJ1-2; D remains ambiguous. The germline CDR1 and CDR2 sequences are SQVTM and ANQGSEA. This CDR3 comprises 11 residues. Trimming took off 2 bases at V and 4 bases at J, with 5 bases between the two ends. The CDR3 bases are TGCAGCGTTGAACGGCGCTATGGCTACACCTTC. This codes for CSVERRYGYTF.

This chain's CDR3 is CASSTGRAVGDTEAFF. As DNA, the CDR3 is TGTGCCAGTAGTACGGGCCGCGCGGTTGGAGACACTGAAGCTTTCTTT. This rearrangement joins TRBV19 to TRBJ1-1; D remains unclear. Germline CDR1 reads LNHDA; CDR2 reads SQIVND (reference sequence). V was cut by 4 bases and J by 3 bases, with 18 bases left in between. The CDR3 contains 16 residues.

The chain employs TRBV27 and TRBJ1-5; weak D call: TRBD1 (6 bases). The CDR3 covers 14 residues. Germline loops: CDR1 MNHEY, CDR2 SMNVEV (reference sequence). V lost 4 bases to trimming and J lost 4 bases, with 11 bases between them. The CDR3 loop reads CASSWAGENQPQHF. The CDR3 nucleotides are TGTGCCAGCAGTTGGGCAGGGGAGAATCAGCCCCAGCATTTT.

V and J are TRBV27 and TRBJ1-2; 9 bases fit TRBD1. The V segment lost 4 bases and the J segment 3 bases; nucleotides outside the gene matches: 9. Germline V lookup: CDR1 MNHEY, CDR2 SMNVEV (reference sequence). This CDR3 is built from 16 residues. CDR3 residues: CASSSLTGGLDYGYTF. CDR3 in DNA: TGTGCCAGCAGTTCCTTGACAGGGGGGCTCGACTATGGCTACACCTTC.

V usage is TRBV5-3 and J usage is TRBJ1-2, with 12 bases fitting TRBD1. TRBV5-3 is an ORF for which the function is uncertain. This CDR3 spans 22 amino acids. V was clipped by 4 bases and J by 4 bases; unmatched bases: 26. The CDR3 DNA reads as TGTGCCAGAAGCCCACACCCCGGGACAGGGGGCACTTGTCATCAGAGGGCCTATGGCTACACCTTC. The encoded protein is CARSPHPGTGGTCHQRAYGYTF.

This clone has just one count. CDR3 nucleotides: TGTGCCAGCAGTTTATCACCGCGAGGAGCCAAAAACATTCAGTACTTC. As protein: CASSLSPRGAKNIQYF. V is TRBV27 and J is TRBJ2-4; no reliable D call. This CDR3 has 16 residues. CDR1 MNHEY and CDR2 SMNVEV come from the germline V gene (reference sequence). The V end was cut by 0 bases, the J end by 0 bases, with 9 bases between.

The gene calls are TRBV29-1 and TRBJ1-1; D gene uncertain. CDR1 is SQVTM, CDR2 ANQGSEA, per germline. Trimming pared 4 bases from V and 8 bases from J, leaving 8 bases between. The CDR3 contains 10 residues. This chain's CDR3 is CSVGNPEAFF. CDR3 sequence (DNA): TGCAGCGTTGGAAACCCCGAAGCTTTCTTT. Filled out from reference TRBV29-1 and TRBJ1-1, the complete variable domain reads SAVISQKPSRDICQRGTSLTIQCQVDSQVTMMFWYRQQPGQSLTLIATANQGSEATYESGFVIDKFPISRPNLTFSTLTVSNMSPEDSSIYLCSVGNPEAFFGQGTRLTVV.